The clone carrying this T cell receptor beta chain has ten or more counts. This CDR3 is 13 amino acids long. V lost 2 bases and J 8 bases, leaving 12 bases between the germline ends. The data derive from a study of patients and donors after allogeneic stem cell transplantation. TCRdb fed the RT-PCR reads into MiXCR, producing one record per CDR3 protein. The sample records under 95,000 distinct CDR3 sequences, 4.5% to 5% being singletons. This sequence originates from a human donor who was either an allogeneic HSCT recipient or a stem cell or donor lymphocyte infusion donor (not recorded which). It is not recorded whose cells these are; they may come from a transplant donor. J is TRBJ1-2 and V is TRBV12-3 or TRBV12-4, with a tentative D call TRBD1 (6 bases). Sequencing was performed on blood, either unsorted or a sorted T cell fraction (not recorded which). The CDR3 region is CASSLLGAWGYTF. The CDR3 nucleotides read TGTGCCAGCAGTTTATTGGGGGCCTGGGGCTACACCTTC.